Listed below are T cell receptor beta chains from one sample, sequenced in a study of blood T cell repertoires in COVID-19. Only in-frame clones appear in the TCRdb table, and some are missing; sequencing was by immunoSEQ multiplex PCR. The sample holds about 360,000 clones, around nine tenths seen once. Sequenced: peripheral blood. The receptors were sampled from a human donor in a cohort sampled during active COVID-19. Both conserved end residues are part of each CDR3. The D gene is left open where the match is weak. Where a row states a size, it is once, few, many or the class of an expanded clone; other rows omit it.

length,size,V,J,D,CDR3,DNA
13,.,TRBV3-1/TRBV3-2,TRBJ1-1,.,CASSQIQNTEAFF,TGTGCCAGCAGCCAAATCCAAAACACTGAAGCTTTCTTT
17,once,TRBV5-5,TRBJ2-5,.,CASSPYRGGTLGETQYF,TGTGCCAGCAGTCCATATAGGGGGGGCACCTTGGGGGAGACCCAGTACTTC
13,.,TRBV7-3,TRBJ2-1,.,CASSLGLANEQFF,TGTGCCAGCAGCTTAGGACTGGCCAATGAGCAGTTCTTC
17,.,TRBV27,TRBJ2-5,TRBD2,CASSLRLAGGNQETQYF,TGTGCCAGCAGTTTGCGTCTAGCGGGGGGGAATCAAGAGACCCAGTACTTC
15,.,TRBV18,TRBJ2-5,.,CASSPGAALEETQYF,TGTGCCAGCTCACCAGGGGCTGCCCTTGAAGAGACCCAGTACTTC
14,.,TRBV23-1,TRBJ1-2,.,CASSQPGRSYGYTF,TGCGCCAGCAGTCAACCGGGAAGATCCTATGGCTACACCTTC
13,.,TRBV24-1,TRBJ2-5,.,CATSEGAKETQYF,TGTGCCACCAGTGAGGGGGCAAAGGAGACCCAGTACTTC
14,once,TRBV19,TRBJ1-5,.,CASSILPGDQPQHF,TGTGCCAGTAGTATTCTCCCGGGAGATCAGCCCCAGCATTTT
15,.,TRBV18,TRBJ1-2,TRBD1,CASSPRTGTNYGYTF,TGTGCCAGCTCACCTAGGACAGGGACTAACTATGGCTACACCTTC
14,.,TRBV2,TRBJ1-5,.,CASSEAEGPQPQHF,TGTGCCAGCAGTGAAGCGGAGGGGCCCCAGCCCCAGCATTTT
13,.,TRBV30,TRBJ1-5,TRBD1,CAWARGLDQPQHF,TGTGCCTGGGCAAGGGGGCTCGATCAGCCCCAGCATTTT
12,.,TRBV19,TRBJ1-2,.,CASRPGNYGYTF,TGTGCCAGTAGACCAGGGAACTATGGCTACACCTTC
13,once,TRBV6-5,TRBJ2-7,.,CASSNFRDNEQYF,TGTGCCAGCAGTAACTTCCGGGACAACGAGCAGTACTTC
13,.,TRBV7-9,TRBJ1-5,.,CASSRDTNQPQHF,TGTGCCAGCAGTCGGGACACCAATCAGCCCCAGCATTTT
16,.,TRBV14,TRBJ2-1,.,CASSRRGSLSRNEQFF,TGTGCCAGCAGCCGCAGGGGCTCCCTCTCTCGGAATGAGCAGTTCTTC
15,once,TRBV7-6,TRBJ2-7,.,CASSLGRIAAYEQYF,TGTGCCAGCAGCTTAGGTAGGATAGCGGCCTACGAGCAGTACTTC